This T cell receptor beta chain came from a study of blood T cell repertoires in COVID-19. About the study: Whether acute or convalescent, the COVID-19 samples came from the United States, Italy and Spain. The analysed material was cDNA or gDNA that came from T cells, B-cell-depleted T cells, or PBMCs.

Per the original data handling: For nucleated cells, counts were estimated from reference gene primer amplification. Assay: immunoSEQ multiplex PCR; the TCRdb copy retains only in-frame clones and omits some. Clone size and V and J calls were adopted from that table, with D and trimming inferred from the DNA. The sample records more than 200,000 clones, 85% to 90% being singletons. The germline V gene has CDR1 KGHDR and CDR2 SFDVKD. The V end was cut by 2 bases, the J end by 7 bases, with 10 bases between. The CDR3 spans 13 residues. Source material: peripheral blood. This chain joins TRBV24-1 and TRBJ2-5; D gene uncertain. The TCR comes from an older man with acute or convalescent COVID-19. The CDR3 protein is CATSDSFLGTQYF. DNA for the CDR3: TGTGCCACCAGTGATTCCTTTCTAGGGACCCAGTACTTC.